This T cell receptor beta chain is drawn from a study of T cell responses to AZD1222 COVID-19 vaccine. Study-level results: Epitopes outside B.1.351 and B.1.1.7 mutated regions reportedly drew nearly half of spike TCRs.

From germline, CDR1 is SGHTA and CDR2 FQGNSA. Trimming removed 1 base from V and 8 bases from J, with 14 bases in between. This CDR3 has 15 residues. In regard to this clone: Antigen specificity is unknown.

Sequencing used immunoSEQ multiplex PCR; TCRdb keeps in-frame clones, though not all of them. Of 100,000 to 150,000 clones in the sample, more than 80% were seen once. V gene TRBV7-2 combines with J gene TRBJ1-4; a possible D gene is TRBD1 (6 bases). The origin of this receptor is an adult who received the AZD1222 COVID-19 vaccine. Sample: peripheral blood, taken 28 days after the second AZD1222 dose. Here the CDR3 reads CASSLGGQGWEKLFF. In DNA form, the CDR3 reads TGTGCCAGCAGCTTAGGGGGGCAGGGCTGGGAAAAACTGTTTTTT.